This TCR beta chain was sequenced for a study of blood T cell repertoires in COVID-19. Study-level background: Donors in the United States, Italy and Spain gave samples during acute or convalescent COVID-19. From T cells, B-cell-depleted T cells, or PBMCs came the material, which was cDNA or gDNA.

In the original analysis: Nucleated cell number was recorded as an estimate derived from reference gene primer amplification. TCRdb keeps only in-frame clones here, not all; method: immunoSEQ multiplex PCR. V and J calls and clone size are those listed in that table; D and trimming were worked out from the DNA. Among about 310,000 clones, around 86% were seen once, and the ten largest hold 1%. The germline gives CDR1 SGHTA, CDR2 FQGTGA. With 5 bases clipped from V and 0 bases from J, the junction kept 4 bases outside the gene matches. This CDR3 has 15 amino acids. The source is a man aged 45-65 years with active or convalescent COVID-19. The J gene is TRBJ2-1, the V gene TRBV7-3; 7 positions agree with TRBD1. Input material: peripheral blood. CDR3 DNA sequence: TGTGCCAGCAGCCCTAACAGGGGCTCCTACAATGAGCAGTTCTTC. This codes for CASSPNRGSYNEQFF. Full variable domain (rest looked up from reference TRBV7-3 and TRBJ2-1): GAGVSQTPSNKVTEKGKYVELRCDPISGHTALYWYRQSLGQGPEFLIYFQGTGAADDSGLPNDRFFAVRPEGSVSTLKIQRTERGDSAVYLCASSPNRGSYNEQFFGPGTRLTVL.